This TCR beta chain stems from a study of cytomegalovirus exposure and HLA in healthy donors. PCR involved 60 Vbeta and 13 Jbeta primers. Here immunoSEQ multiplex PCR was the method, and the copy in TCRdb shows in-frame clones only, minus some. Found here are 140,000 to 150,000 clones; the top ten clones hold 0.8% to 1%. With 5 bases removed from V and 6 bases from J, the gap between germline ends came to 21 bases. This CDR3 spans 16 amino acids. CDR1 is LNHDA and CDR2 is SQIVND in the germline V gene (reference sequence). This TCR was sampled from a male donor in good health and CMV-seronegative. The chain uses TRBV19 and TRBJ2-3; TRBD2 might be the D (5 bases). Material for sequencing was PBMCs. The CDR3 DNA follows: TGTGCCAGTAGTCCGGGGAACCTACCCCCCAGGGATACGCAGTATTTT. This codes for CASSPGNLPPRDTQYF.